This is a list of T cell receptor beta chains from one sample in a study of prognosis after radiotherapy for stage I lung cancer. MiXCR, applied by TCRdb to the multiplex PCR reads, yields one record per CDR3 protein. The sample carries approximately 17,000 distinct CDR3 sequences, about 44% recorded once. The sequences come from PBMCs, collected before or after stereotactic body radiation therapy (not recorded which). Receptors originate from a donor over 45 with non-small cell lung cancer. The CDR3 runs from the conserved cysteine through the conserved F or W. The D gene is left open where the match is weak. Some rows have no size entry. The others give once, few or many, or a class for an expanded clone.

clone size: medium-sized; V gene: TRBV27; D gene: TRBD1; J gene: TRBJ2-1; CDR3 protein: CASGYRGEQFF; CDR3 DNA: TGTGCCAGCGGTTACAGGGGAGAGCAGTTCTTC
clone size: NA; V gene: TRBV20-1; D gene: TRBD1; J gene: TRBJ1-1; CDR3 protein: CSARDSGGVRWMNTEAFF; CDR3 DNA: TGCAGTGCTAGAGATTCAGGGGGGGTCCGCTGGATGAACACTGAAGCTTTCTTT
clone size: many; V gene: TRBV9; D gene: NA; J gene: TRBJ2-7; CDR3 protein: CASSVRTNTGEQYF; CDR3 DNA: TGTGCCAGCAGCGTACGAACTAATACGGGGGAGCAGTACTTC
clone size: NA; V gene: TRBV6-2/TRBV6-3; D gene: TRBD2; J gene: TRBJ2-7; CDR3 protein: CASSGPSAGVRKQCF; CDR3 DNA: TGTGCCAGCAGTGGACCTTCAGCGGGAGTCCGTAAGCAGTGCTTC
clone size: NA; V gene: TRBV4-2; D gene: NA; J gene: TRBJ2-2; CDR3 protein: CASSLDQGAGELFF; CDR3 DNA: TGTGCCAGCAGCCTTGACCAGGGAGCCGGGGAGCTGTTTTTT
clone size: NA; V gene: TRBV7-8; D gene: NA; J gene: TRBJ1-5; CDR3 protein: CASTPSPDRNQPQHF; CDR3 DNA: TGTGCCAGCACCCCTTCCCCCGACAGAAATCAGCCCCAGCATTTT
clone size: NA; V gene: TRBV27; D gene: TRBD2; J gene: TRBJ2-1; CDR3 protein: CASSLLALAGIWNEQFF; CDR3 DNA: TGTGCCAGCAGTTTATTGGCGCTAGCGGGAATTTGGAATGAGCAGTTCTTC
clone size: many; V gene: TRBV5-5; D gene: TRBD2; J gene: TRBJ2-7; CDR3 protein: CASSLVAGGLGSYEQYF; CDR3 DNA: TGTGCCAGCAGCTTGGTGGCGGGAGGGCTAGGATCCTACGAGCAGTACTTC
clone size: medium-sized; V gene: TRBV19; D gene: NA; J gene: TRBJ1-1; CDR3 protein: CASSPGLYTEAFF; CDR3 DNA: TGTGCCAGTAGTCCAGGGCTATACACTGAAGCTTTCTTT
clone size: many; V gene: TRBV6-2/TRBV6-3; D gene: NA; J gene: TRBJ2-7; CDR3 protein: CASSRMYEVWKRGDVYEQYF; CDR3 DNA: TGTGCCAGCAGTCGGATGTACGAGGTTTGGAAGCGCGGGGACGTGTACGAGCAGTACTTC
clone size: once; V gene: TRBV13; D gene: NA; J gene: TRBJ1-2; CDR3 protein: CASSLGRGGEDGYTF; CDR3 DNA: TGTGCCAGCAGCTTAGGCCGGGGGGGGGAGGATGGCTACACCTTC
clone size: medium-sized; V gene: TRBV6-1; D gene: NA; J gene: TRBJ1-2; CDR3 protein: CASRVSGAGGYTF; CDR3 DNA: TGTGCCAGCAGGGTCTCAGGGGCTGGTGGCTACACCTTC
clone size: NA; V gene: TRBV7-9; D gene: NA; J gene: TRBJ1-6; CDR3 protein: CANSLIGQMNSPLHF; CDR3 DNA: TGTGCCAACAGCTTAATTGGGCAGATGAATTCACCCCTCCACTTT
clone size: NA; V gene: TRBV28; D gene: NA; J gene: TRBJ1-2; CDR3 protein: CASSSSAEANYGYTF; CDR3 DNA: TGTGCCAGCAGTTCGTCAGCTGAAGCTAACTATGGCTACACCTTC
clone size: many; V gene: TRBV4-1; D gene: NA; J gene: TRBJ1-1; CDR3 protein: CASSQDLGRYTEAFF; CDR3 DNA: TGCGCCAGCAGCCAAGATCTTGGGAGGTACACTGAAGCTTTCTTT
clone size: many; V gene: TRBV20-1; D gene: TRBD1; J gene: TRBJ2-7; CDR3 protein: CSAYRDRGIGEQYF; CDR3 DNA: TGCAGTGCATACAGGGACAGGGGAATCGGCGAGCAGTACTTC
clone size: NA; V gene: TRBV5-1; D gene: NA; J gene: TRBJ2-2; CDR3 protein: CASSASFANTGELFF; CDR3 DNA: TGCGCCAGCAGCGCCTCCTTCGCGAACACCGGGGAGCTGTTTTTT
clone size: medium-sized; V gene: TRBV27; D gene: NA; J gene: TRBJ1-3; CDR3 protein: CASTPVKPGILDSGNTIYF; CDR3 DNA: TGTGCCAGCACACCAGTGAAACCAGGGATCCTCGACTCTGGAAACACCATATATTTT
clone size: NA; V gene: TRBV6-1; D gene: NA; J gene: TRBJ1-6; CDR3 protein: CASSDYMVTLHF; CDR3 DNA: TGTGCCAGCAGTGATTACATGGTAACCCTCCACTTT
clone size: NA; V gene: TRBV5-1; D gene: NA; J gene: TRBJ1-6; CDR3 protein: CASSETGLIDSPLHF; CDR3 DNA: TGCGCCAGCAGCGAGACAGGCCTAATTGATTCACCCCTCCACTTT
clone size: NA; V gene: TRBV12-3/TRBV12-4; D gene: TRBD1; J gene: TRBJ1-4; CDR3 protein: CASSPAGGPNEKLFF; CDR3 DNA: TGTGCCAGCAGTCCAGCAGGGGGCCCTAATGAAAAACTGTTTTTT
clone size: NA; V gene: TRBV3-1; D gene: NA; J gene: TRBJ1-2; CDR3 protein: CVNSQDSGLIYGYTF; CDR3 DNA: TGTGTCAACAGCCAAGATTCCGGACTAATCTATGGCTACACCTTC
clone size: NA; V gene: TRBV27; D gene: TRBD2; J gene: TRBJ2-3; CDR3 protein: CASSPKRTSGLTDTQYF; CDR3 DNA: TGTGCCAGCAGTCCAAAACGGACTAGCGGACTCACAGATACGCAGTATTTT
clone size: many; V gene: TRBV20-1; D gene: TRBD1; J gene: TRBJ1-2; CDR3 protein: CSARVVDRGRGYTF; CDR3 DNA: TGCAGTGCTAGAGTAGTGGACAGGGGGCGAGGCTACACCTTC
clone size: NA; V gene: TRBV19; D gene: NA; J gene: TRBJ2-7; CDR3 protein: CASTGHESYEKYF; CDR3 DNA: TGTGCCAGTACGGGGCACGAATCCTACGAGAAGTACTTC
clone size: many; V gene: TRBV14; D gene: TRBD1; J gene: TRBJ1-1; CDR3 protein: CASSPFRGQAFF; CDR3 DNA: TGTGCCAGCAGCCCCTTCAGGGGGCAGGCTTTCTTT
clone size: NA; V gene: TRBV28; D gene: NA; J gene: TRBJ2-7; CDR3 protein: CASSLLGGAVNEQYF; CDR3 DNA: TGTGCCAGCAGTTTATTAGGCGGGGCTGTCAACGAGCAGTACTTC
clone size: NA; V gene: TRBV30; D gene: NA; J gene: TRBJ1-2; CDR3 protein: CAWSRGGGYTF; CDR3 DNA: TGTGCCTGGAGTCGGGGGGGTGGCTACACCTTC
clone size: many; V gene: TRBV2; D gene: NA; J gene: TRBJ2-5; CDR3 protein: CASSAAVKLVGGETQYF; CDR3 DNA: TGTGCCAGCAGTGCCGCAGTAAAGCTAGTAGGGGGAGAGACCCAGTACTTC
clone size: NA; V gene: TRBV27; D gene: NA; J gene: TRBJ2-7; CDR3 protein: CASSFAGTPASEQYF; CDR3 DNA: TGTGCCAGCAGTTTTGCAGGGACCCCCGCGAGTGAGCAGTACTTC
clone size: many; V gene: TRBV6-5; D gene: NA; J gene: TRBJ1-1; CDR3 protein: CATTYDKNTEAFF; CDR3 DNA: TGTGCCACCACTTATGACAAGAACACTGAAGCTTTCTTT
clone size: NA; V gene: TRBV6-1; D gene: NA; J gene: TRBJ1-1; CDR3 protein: CSSSRQVSGTEAFF; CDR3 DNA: TGTTCCAGCAGTAGACAGGTATCGGGCACCGAAGCTTTCTTT
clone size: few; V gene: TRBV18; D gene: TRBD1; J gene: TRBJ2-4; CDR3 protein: CASSPGQSSKNIQYF; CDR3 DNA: TGTGCCAGCTCTCCGGGACAGTCCTCCAAAAACATTCAGTACTTC
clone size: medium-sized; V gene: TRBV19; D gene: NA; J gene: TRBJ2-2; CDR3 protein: CASIGGSLLGELFF; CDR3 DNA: TGTGCCAGTATCGGCGGCAGTCTCCTCGGGGAGCTGTTTTTT
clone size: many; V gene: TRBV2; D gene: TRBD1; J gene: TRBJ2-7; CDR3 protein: CASSLSGTGGYEQYF; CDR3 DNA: TGTGCCAGCAGCCTCTCCGGGACAGGGGGCTACGAGCAGTACTTC
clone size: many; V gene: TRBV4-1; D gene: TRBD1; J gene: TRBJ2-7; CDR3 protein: CASSQDVQGARYEQYF; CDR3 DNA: TGCGCCAGCAGCCAAGATGTCCAGGGGGCCCGATACGAGCAGTACTTC
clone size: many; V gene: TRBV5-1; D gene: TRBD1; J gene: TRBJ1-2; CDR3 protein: CASSSPGQGAVGYTF; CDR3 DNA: TGCGCCAGCAGCTCCCCGGGACAGGGGGCGGTTGGCTACACCTTC
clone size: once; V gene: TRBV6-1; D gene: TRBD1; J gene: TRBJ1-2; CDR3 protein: CASILTGADGYTF; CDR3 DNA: TGCGCCAGCATTTTGACAGGGGCGGATGGCTACACCTTC
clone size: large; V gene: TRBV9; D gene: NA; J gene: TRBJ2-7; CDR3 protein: CASSFDRNEQYF; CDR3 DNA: TGCGCCAGCAGCTTCGACAGAAACGAGCAGTACTTC
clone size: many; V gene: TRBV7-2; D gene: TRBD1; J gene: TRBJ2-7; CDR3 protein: CASSLASGTGIYEQYF; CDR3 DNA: TGTGCCAGCAGCCTTGCCTCCGGGACAGGTATATACGAGCAGTACTTC
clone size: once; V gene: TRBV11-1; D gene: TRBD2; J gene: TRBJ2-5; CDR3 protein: CASSFPGAGAETQYF; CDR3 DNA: TGTGCCAGCAGCTTTCCTGGGGCGGGAGCCGAGACCCAGTACTTC
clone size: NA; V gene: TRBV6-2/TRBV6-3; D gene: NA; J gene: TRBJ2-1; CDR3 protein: CASSRGTAPFIIYNEQFF; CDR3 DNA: TGTGCCAGCAGTCGCGGGACAGCTCCTTTTATAATCTACAATGAGCAGTTCTTC
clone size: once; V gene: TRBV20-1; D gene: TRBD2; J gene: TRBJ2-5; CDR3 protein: CSATQAGVEETQYF; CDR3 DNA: TGCAGTGCTACTCAAGCGGGAGTGGAAGAGACCCAGTACTTC
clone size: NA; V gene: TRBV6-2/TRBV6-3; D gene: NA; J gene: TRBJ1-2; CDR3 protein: CASSFATVNYGYTF; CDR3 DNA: TGTGCCAGCAGTTTTGCGACAGTGAACTATGGCTACACCTTC
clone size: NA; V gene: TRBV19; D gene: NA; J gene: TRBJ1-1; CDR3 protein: CASSIGLQRATEAFF; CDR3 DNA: TGTGCCAGTAGTATCGGGCTACAGCGTGCCACTGAAGCTTTCTTT
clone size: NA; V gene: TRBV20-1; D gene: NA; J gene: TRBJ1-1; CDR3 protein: CSASPRDEAFF; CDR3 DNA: TGCAGTGCTAGCCCCCGGGACGAAGCTTTCTTT
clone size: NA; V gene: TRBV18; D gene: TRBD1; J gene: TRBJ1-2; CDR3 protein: CASSRQGGGYTF; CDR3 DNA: TGTGCCAGCTCACGACAAGGGGGCGGATACACCTTC
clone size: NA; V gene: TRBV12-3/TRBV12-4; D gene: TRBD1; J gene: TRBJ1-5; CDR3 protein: CASSLGTGGNQPQHF; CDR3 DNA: TGTGCCAGCAGTTTAGGGACAGGGGGCAATCAGCCCCAGCATTTT
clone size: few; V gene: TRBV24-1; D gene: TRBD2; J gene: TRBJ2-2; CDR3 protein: CATSDPGTSGRGNGELFF; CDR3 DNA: TGTGCCACCAGTGATCCTGGGACTAGCGGGAGAGGTAACGGGGAGCTGTTTTTT
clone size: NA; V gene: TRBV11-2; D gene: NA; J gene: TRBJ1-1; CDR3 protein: CASSLVAGSSEAFF; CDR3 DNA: TGTGCCAGCAGCTTAGTCGCGGGCAGTAGCGAAGCTTTCTTT
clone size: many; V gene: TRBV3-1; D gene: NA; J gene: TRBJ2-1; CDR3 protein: CASSQGERVGEQFF; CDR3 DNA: TGTGCCAGCAGCCAAGGGGAGCGGGTCGGGGAGCAGTTCTTC